This TCR beta chain emerged from a study of shared clonotypes between healthy human individuals. Study-wide results and caveats: The study found lower generation probabilities in non-shared clonotypes than in those shared by all four donors. Enrolling few donors narrowed the genetic and exposure-history diversity that was represented.

Per the original data handling: Because ImmunoSEQ provided only junction sequences with no quality scores, the filtering differed. Clones were sequenced by immunoSEQ multiplex PCR, and TCRdb holds only the in-frame ones, with some missing. That table furnishes V, J and clone size, whereas the DNA furnished D and trimming. The table lists approximately 2,000,000 clones, around 90% of them singletons. The V end was cut by 6 bases, the J end by 3 bases, with 14 bases between. The germline gives CDR1 MNHNY, CDR2 SVGAGI (reference sequence). The CDR3 contains 14 residues. With respect to this clone: Its antigen is as yet unknown.

The specimen was naive CD4+ T cells from PBMCs. This sample's subset: CD45RA+ positively selected. The receptor comes from a man aged 18 to 29 in good health. Some clones in this sample may be carry-over from other donors' samples. The rearrangement links TRBV6-6 to TRBJ1-1; D is perhaps TRBD1 (5 bases). The CDR3 protein is CASSRMGRDTEAFF. For the CDR3, the DNA is TGTGCCAGCAGCCGGATGGGACGAGACACTGAAGCTTTCTTT.